Below, one T cell receptor beta chain is given with its context. This clone was seen only once. The specificity of this receptor is unknown. Per-nucleotide qualities are absent, and no much larger clonotype sits a single base away. The sample originates from a study of control samples from healthy donors and cancer patients (dated by TCRdb to 2018 to 2021). Library construction relied on the immunoSEQ multiplex PCR assay. TCRdb took this table from immuneACCESS and kept in-frame rearrangements with V and J called. Such tables lack part of the clones; where checked against another copy, unresolved V genes explain under half of the gap, and the rest is unexplained. The sample yields roughly 150,000 clones; 85% to 90% were counted once. The top ten clonotypes cover under 2% of the sample. V drops 1 base and J drops 6 bases, leaving 7 bases in between. The CDR3 contains 13 residues, cysteine and phenylalanine counted. Only the CDR3 DNA stays, 39 bases, in frame from base 1. For CDR1 and CDR2, the germline V gene lists MGHRA and YSYEKL.

Sequencing was done on a sample of blood. This receptor was obtained from a man between 18 and 29 years old in good health. This chain joins TRBV4-1 to TRBJ2-1; the D gene cannot be named for sure. The CDR3 protein sequence reads: CASSQARVNEQFF. The nucleotide sequence is given as TGCGCCAGCAGCCAAGCACGTGTCAATGAGCAGTTCTTC.